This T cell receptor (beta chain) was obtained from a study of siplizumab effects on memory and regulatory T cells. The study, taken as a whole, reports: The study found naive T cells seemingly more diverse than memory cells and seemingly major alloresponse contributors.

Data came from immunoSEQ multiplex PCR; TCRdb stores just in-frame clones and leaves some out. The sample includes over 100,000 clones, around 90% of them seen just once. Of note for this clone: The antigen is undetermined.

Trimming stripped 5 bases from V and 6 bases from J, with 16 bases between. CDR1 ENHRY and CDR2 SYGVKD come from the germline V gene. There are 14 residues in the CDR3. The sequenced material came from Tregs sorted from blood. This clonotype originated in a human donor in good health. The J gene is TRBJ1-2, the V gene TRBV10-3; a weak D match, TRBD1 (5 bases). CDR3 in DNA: TGTGCCATCAGTAGACAGCTATCTATAAATGGCTACACCTTC. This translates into CAISRQLSINGYTF.